This TCR beta chain was identified during a study of cytomegalovirus exposure and HLA in healthy donors listed by TCRdb under 2017. With regard to the full study: According to an earlier analysis of 587 of the donors, some 180 million T cells yielded over 100 million unique TCR beta sequences and more than 250 Gb of sequence data. About 280 gigabases of sequencing data and around 85 million unique TCR sequences made up an early release that covered several hundred HLA-typed donors. The genetic ancestry cluster associated with self-reported Caucasian donors included roughly 84% of the 350 to 500 genotyped donors. The study aimed to test whether cataloging public T cell receptors could reveal signatures of past pathogen exposure. The study profiled the T cell repertoires of under 850 subjects by immunosequencing and related them to cytomegalovirus serostatus. Besides the first cohort of roughly 700 subjects, a separate validation cohort made up of over 95 different subjects was used. To predict cytomegalovirus infection status, the study brought together high-throughput TCR immunosequencing, statistical association of individual TCRs with disease status, and machine learning. In a later analysis, previously published TCR beta repertoires from 670 or so donors were re-analyzed and high-resolution HLA genotyping was added so that TCR occurrence patterns could be studied. In the later analysis, no new phenotypic data were used to find candidate immune exposures; instead, reliance was placed on TCR beta sequences and their occurrence across donors. An earlier analysis of 587 of the donors applied high-throughput TCR beta sequencing to assess whether each TCR beta V gene segment acted as functional or pseudogenic. Alongside the repertoire data, information on donor age, sex, ethnicity and CMV serostatus was compiled. A later genetic analysis used genome-wide SNP genotypes for 398 of the 666 donors, treating that subset as a discovery cohort. All discovery cohort repertoires had been generated using a single sequencing platform. HLA typing included class I and class II loci at four-digit resolution. Typing coverage differed by locus: A, B, C, DRB1 and DQB1 were typed in about 620-640 donors, DQA1 in approximately 520, DPA1 in approximately 600, and DPB1 in around 490. A few DR-DQ haplotypes were treated as single units for association and clustering because of strong linkage in the cohort. Among around 400 genotyped donors of the cohort, an average of about 240,000 unique TCR beta nucleotide sequences were sequenced per donor, roughly 20% of them non-productive. What the authors observed across the whole study: Strong co-occurrence of HLA alleles, especially DR and DQ, made assigning TCR associations to individual alleles difficult. A few of the identified cytomegalovirus-associated TCR beta chains were confirmed in vitro to be specific for cytomegalovirus antigens. Because some donors lacked HLA typing at each locus, the association tests relied only on the typed subset. The authors suggested that the approach could potentially be extended to other disease states and immunological phenotypes. CMV serostatus was the only immune exposure information available for the cohort. Because the 87-base-pair reads could not distinguish some IMGT-functional V segments, including TRBV6-2 and TRBV6-3, those segments were excluded. In a later analysis, the rate of TCR association differed among HLA loci, with DRB1 alleles having the most associated TCRs and HLA-C alleles having the fewest. In an earlier analysis of more than 500 of the donors, most TCR beta V segments appeared in productive rearrangements about 87% or about 30% of the time, broadly matching IMGT annotations. In a later analysis, 16,951 TCR beta sequences were associated with specific HLA alleles at a false discovery rate of 0.05. V-gene and J-gene trimming of TCR beta chains was associated with a missense DCLRE1C variant in a later genetic analysis, and the association was replicated in an independent cohort. Sequencing depth was assumed to be roughly uniform across donors in the presence/absence analyses, though that assumption may not hold. The classifier was reported to diagnose cytomegalovirus status with high specificity and sensitivity in both the original cohort and the validation cohort. In this cohort, only TCR beta chains were sequenced, and detectable features were limited by the absence of alpha or paired-chain data. The study listed 170 or so TCR beta chains as associated with cytomegalovirus. A cluster of highly shared sequence variants was judged likely to be a technical artifact of the sequencing pipeline. Most CMV-associated TCR beta chains appeared to be HLA-restricted in a later analysis, and the HLA associations seemed to be driven largely by CMV exposure. In a later genetic analysis, fewer N-insertions in productive TCRs were reported among donors in an Asian-associated ancestry cluster than the approximately 630-donor mean. Most TCR sequences were seen in very few donors, while some public TCRs were found in many individuals. In a later analysis, HLA-associated TCR beta chains were found to be more clonally expanded and to have lower generation probabilities than equally common non-associated chains. Correlated functional status among segregating V segments might be attributable to linkage disequilibrium, but an unknown experimental factor could not be ruled out. The earlier analysis of approximately 540 of the donors excluded roughly 17 rarely observed V segments, including chromosome 9 orphons, because counts were too low. A further reported finding was that TCR beta sequences accurately predicted the HLA-A and HLA-B alleles for most subjects in the first cohort. According to a later analysis, parvovirus B19, influenza, CMV and Epstein-Barr virus appeared linked to several top co-occurrence clusters.

The cohort comprised hundreds of healthy bone marrow donors. All cohort members were sampled while nominally healthy, although unrecorded immune exposures were likely present. The donor was CMV seropositive and belonged to the group of 270 or so seropositive cohort members. Each donor provided a peripheral blood sample, and peripheral blood mononuclear cells were used for TCR beta sequencing. Genomic DNA was extracted from the blood cell samples with the Qiagen DNeasy Blood Extraction Kit. The CDR3 goes from the cysteine to the phenylalanine over 17 residues. Kept here is only the CDR3 DNA, which spans 51 bases and is read in frame from base 1. V sheds 3 bases and J sheds 0 bases, leaving 14 bases between their ends. From a lookup of the germline V gene, CDR1 and CDR2 are MGHRA and YSYEKL. About this clone: What antigen it recognizes has not been identified. Nothing much larger sits one base from this clone, and base qualities are not available.

The method behind the library was the immunoSEQ multiplex PCR assay. A mixture of 60 forward primers for TCR Vbeta segments and 13 reverse primers for TCR Jbeta segments was used in the multiplex PCR. The CDR3 region of rearranged TCR beta genes was amplified from genomic DNA with a multiplex PCR assay. The amplified TCR beta libraries were sequenced on the Illumina HiSeq System as 87-base-pair reads. Regarding the original processing steps: A later analysis tallied 75 million to 95 million unique TCR beta chains across the 700 or so repertoires, and about 12 million of those chains were shared by two or more donors. A nearest-neighbor algorithm error-corrected the raw reads and collapsed the reads into unique sequences, merging closely related sequences to remove PCR and sequencing errors. V, D and J gene segments were assigned by aligning CDR3 sequences to IMGT reference sequences. For a sequence to be retained, a match of at least six nucleotides to both a V gene segment and a J gene segment was required. A rearrangement counted as productive if the CDR3 had no stop codons and remained in frame with V and J, and every other rearrangement counted as non-productive. Following IMGT convention, CDR3 was defined as the stretch from the second conserved V-encoded cysteine to the conserved J-encoded phenylalanine. The earlier analysis of 450 to 750 of the donors excluded any sequence lacking an unambiguous match to a single V gene segment. An earlier analysis of several hundred of the donors called V segments functional above 56.7% productive rearrangements and segregating when the between-donor standard deviation exceeded 5%. A statistical classification framework was built for diagnosing cytomegalovirus status from the catalog of TCR beta chain sequences. In a later analysis, TCR nucleotide sequences were compared against IMGT/GENE-DB human TR gene sequences so that V and J genes could be assigned. A later analysis assigned CDR3 sequences and most-parsimonious VDJ recombination scenarios with the TCRdist pipeline. In a later analysis, every TCR beta chain was defined by the combination of its CDR3 amino acid sequence and its V-gene family, and reads without a unique V-gene family were dropped. To address suspected cross-contamination and a sequencing artifact, a later analysis removed around 590 highly shared, low-generation-probability nucleotide sequences. For each public chain, a later analysis derived a clonal expansion index from normalized ranks of inferred template counts within each repertoire. A later analysis computed generation probabilities with a VDJ recombination model fitted to out-of-frame rearrangements, and checked the results against IGoR. In a later analysis, hypergeometric tests were used to score TCR-TCR, TCR-HLA and TCR-CMV co-occurrence, with a repertoire-size bias correction applied to TCR pairs. A later analysis estimated false discovery rates by permuting HLA or CMV assignments 20 times. In a later analysis, co-occurring TCRs were grouped using DBSCAN, and TCRdist sequence similarity was added for clustering within HLA-allele-positive subsets. Co-occurrence clustering excluded repertoires with fewer than 30,000 or more than 120,000 public chains, plus five with anomalous nucleotide sharing. TCRdb's version of the immuneACCESS table is confined to in-frame rearrangements and falls short of the full clone set. An unresolved V gene accounts for under half of the shortfall where checked; the remainder is of unknown origin. The V and J calls and clone size are taken from that table; D and trimming were inferred from the DNA. The sample data list about 170,000 clones, and approximately 81% of these were observed just once. Roughly 2.5% of the sample lies in the top ten.

The sequence was obtained from a man in his thirties or forties in good health and CMV-seropositive. Sequenced sample: PBMCs. Here the chain combines TRBV4-1 and TRBJ2-2, and the D gene may be TRBD1, 5 bases matching. The CDR3 sequence is CASSHSRARTNTGELFF. The nucleotide sequence reads TGCGCCAGCAGCCACAGCAGGGCGAGAACGAACACCGGGGAGCTGTTTTTT.